The 32 T cell receptor beta chains given below trace back to one sample, sequenced in a study of molecular identifiers for immune sequencing clone quantification. In TCRdb, the PCR reads were re-called with MiXCR into one record per CDR3 protein. The data contain about half a million distinct CDR3 sequences, over 20% of them singletons. Input material: naive CD8+ T cells from blood, with Jurkat cell RNA spiked in. The subset here: FACS-sorted CD8+CD4-CCR7+CD45RA+ naive T cells. All receptors derive from a human donor in good health. Some libraries in this study had Jurkat cell RNA spiked in.

In this sample, this clonotype turned up a few times. The rearrangement links TRBV4-1 to TRBJ2-7; no clear D gene. V was shortened by 0 bases and J by 2 bases, with 8 bases between the two germline ends. This CDR3 contains 14 residues. The germline gives CDR1 MGHRA, CDR2 YSYEKL. CDR3 bases: TGCGCCAGCAGCCAAGATCGCCTAGCCTACGAGCAGTACTTC. Encoded protein: CASSQDRLAYEQYF.

This clonotype was picked up a small number of times. The chain uses TRBV5-1 and TRBJ2-7, with TRBD1 matching 12 bases. Trimming cost V 4 bases and J 2 bases; bases outside gene matches: 4. The CDR3 is 15 amino acids. In germline, CDR1 is SGHRS, CDR2 YFSETQ. The CDR3 region is CASSGRDRGPYEQYF. In DNA, the CDR3 is TGCGCCAGCAGCGGCCGGGACAGGGGGCCCTACGAGCAGTACTTC.

This clonotype was detected only a few times. The chain uses TRBV11-2 and TRBJ2-1, with D hard to call. Per the germline V gene, CDR1 is SGHAT and CDR2 is FQNNGV. The CDR3 sequence is 17 residues long. V lost 4 bases and J 8 bases, leaving 24 bases between the germline ends. CDR3 loop: CASSSPTATKPFDEQFF. The CDR3 DNA reads TGTGCCAGCAGCTCGCCGACTGCAACAAAGCCCTTCGATGAGCAGTTCTTC.

This clonotype was seen a few times. This chain connects TRBV19 to TRBJ2-7, with D perhaps matching TRBD1 (6 bases). The length of the CDR3 is 13 residues. In germline, CDR1 is LNHDA, CDR2 SQIVND (reference sequence). V lost 7 bases and J lost 3, with 13 bases in between. CDR3 DNA: TGTGCCAGTAAGGGGGATCAGTTCTACGAGCAGTACTTC. Protein product: CASKGDQFYEQYF.

This clonotype was found a few times. This chain uses TRBV9 with TRBJ2-3; D unresolved. The germline V gene encodes CDR1 SGDLS and CDR2 YYNGEE. The CDR3 length is 12 residues. The germline V and J ends were trimmed by 0 bases and 6 bases, with 5 bases remaining between them. In DNA form, the CDR3 reads TGTGCCAGCAGCGTAGAAACGGATACGCAGTATTTT. Protein sequence: CASSVETDTQYF.

The chain carries TRBV21-1 and TRBJ2-7; the D call in the table, TRBD2, was not verified against the DNA. TRBV21-1 is marked as a pseudogene. The CDR3 covers 13 residues. This CDR3 reads CASSKYGGYEQYF. The CDR3 DNA reads TGTGCCAGCAGCAAATACGGAGGGTACGAGCAGTACTTC.

This clonotype was counted a few times. V usage is TRBV4-1 and J usage is TRBJ1-4, with TRBD1 identical over 8 bases. This CDR3 spans 16 amino acids. Trimming at V came to 4 bases and at J to 5 bases, leaving 9 bases not matched to a gene. CDR1 and CDR2 (germline): MGHRA, YSYEKL. CDR3 in DNA: TGCGCCAGCAGCCCCATACCGGGACAGGAAAATGAAAAACTGTTTTTT. It codes for CASSPIPGQENEKLFF.

Note on this clonotype: Given a much more abundant clone one base away, this may be a read error. V is TRBV5-3 and J is TRBJ1-1; no clear D. TRBV5-3 has ORF status, its function being uncertain. This CDR3 comprises 13 residues. For the CDR3, the DNA is TGTGCCAGCAGCTTGGGATCGACACCCGAAGCTTTCTTT. This codes for CASSLGSTPEAFF.

The chain recombines TRBV19 with TRBJ1-5; tentatively, D is TRBD1 (5 bases). The ends were cut back, 5 bases at V and 3 bases at J, with 11 bases in the middle. The CDR3 has 14 amino acids. Germline-derived CDR1 and CDR2 are LNHDA and SQIVND (reference sequence). Here the CDR3 reads CASSVGTPNQPQHF. The CDR3 region has the DNA TGTGCCAGTAGTGTCGGGACCCCCAATCAGCCCCAGCATTTT.

The rearrangement joins TRBV6-1 to TRBJ2-6; 8 nucleotides line up with TRBD1. The CDR3 length is 16 residues. The germline gives CDR1 MNHNS, CDR2 SASEGT. The J segment lost 4 bases and the V segment lost 1 base, leaving 3 bases of the junction unmatched. CDR3: CASSEGTGSGANVLTF. CDR3 bases: TGTGCCAGCAGTGAAGGGACAGGGTCGGGGGCCAACGTCCTGACTTTC.

The chain is built from TRBV2 and TRBJ1-2; 8 bases match TRBD1. Trimming removed 6 bases from V and 3 bases from J; junction bases left unmatched: 9. The CDR3 consists of 15 residues. Germline-derived CDR1 and CDR2 are SNHLY and FYNNEI. Here the CDR3 reads CASRGGQEVYYGYTF. In nucleotides, the CDR3 is TGTGCCAGCAGGGGGGGACAGGAAGTGTACTATGGCTACACCTTC.

This clonotype was counted a few times. The genes are TRBV20-1 and TRBJ2-2; D is tentatively TRBD1 or TRBD2 (6 bases each). V was trimmed by 0 bases and J by 6 bases, leaving 11 bases between them. The CDR3 runs to 14 residues. The germline CDR1 and CDR2 sequences are DFQATT and SNEGSKA (reference sequence). This CDR3 is CSARDTGRPGELFF. The CDR3 DNA is TGCAGTGCTAGAGATACAGGGAGGCCCGGGGAGCTGTTTTTT.

This clonotype occurred once. A much bigger clone sits one base away, suggesting this may be a read error. The chain couples TRBV3-1 to TRBJ2-7; the D call may be TRBD1 or TRBD2 (5 bases each). Germline-derived CDR1 and CDR2 are LGHDT and YNNKEL (reference sequence). The CDR3 sequence is 14 residues long. The CDR3 spells CVSSPGRLAYEQYF. In nucleotides, the CDR3 is TGTGTCAGCAGCCCGGGACGTCTAGCCTACGAGCAGTACTTC.

As for this clonotype: A much larger clonotype is one base distant, so this may be a read error. The genes are TRBV20-1 and TRBJ2-7; possibly TRBD2 for D (6 bases). V shed 7 bases and J shed 4 bases, with 14 bases lying between them. Germline CDR1 is DFQATT and CDR2 is SNEGSKA (reference sequence). The CDR3 is 12 amino acids. The CDR3 region is CSGSPGSYEQYF. Here the CDR3 DNA reads TGCAGTGGGTCTCCCGGGAGTTACGAGCAGTACTTC.

This clonotype was detected many times. V and J are TRBV28 and TRBJ1-6; D unresolved. V lost 7 bases and J 3 bases, leaving 10 bases between the germline ends. Germline values: CDR1 MDHEN, CDR2 SYDVKM. The CDR3 has 14 residues. CDR3 protein: CASTRKGYNSPLHF. The CDR3 coding sequence is TGTGCCAGCACCCGGAAGGGCTATAATTCACCCCTCCACTTT.

This clonotype occurred a few times. This chain links TRBV28 with TRBJ2-3, with 10 bases matching TRBD2. Unmatched junction bases numbered 5, after V lost 1 base and J lost 1 base. Germline values: CDR1 MDHEN, CDR2 SYDVKM. The CDR3 is 17 amino acids. This CDR3 is CASSLFTSGKGTDTQYF. In DNA form, the CDR3 reads TGTGCCAGCAGTTTATTTACTAGCGGGAAGGGCACAGATACGCAGTATTTT. The whole variable domain, remainder taken from reference TRBV28 and TRBJ2-3, is DVKVTQSSRYLVKRTGEKVFLECVQDMDHENMFWYRQDPGLGLRLIYFSYDVKMKEKGDIPEGYSVSREKKERFSLILESASTNQTSMYLCASSLFTSGKGTDTQYFGPGTRLTVL.

This clonotype has ten or more counts. The chain recombines TRBV20-1 with TRBJ1-6; maybe TRBD1 (5 bases). The ends were cut back, 5 bases at V and 7 bases at J, with 18 bases in the middle. Germline lookup yields CDR1 DFQATT and CDR2 SNEGSKA (reference sequence). The CDR3 is 15 residues long. DNA for the CDR3: TGCAGTGCTGATCCCCCCAGGGAAAAAAATTCACCCCTCCACTTT. It translates to CSADPPREKNSPLHF.

At least ten counts were recorded for this clonotype. This chain joins TRBV7-2 and TRBJ2-1; D gene uncertain. Trimming left V 3 bases short and J 3 bases short, with 0 bases between. Germline V CDR1 and CDR2: SGHTA, FQGNSA. This CDR3 contains 11 residues. The CDR3 DNA reads as TGTGCCAGCAGCTTCTACAATGAGCAGTTCTTC. It translates to CASSFYNEQFF.

This clonotype was seen at least ten times. The chain combines TRBV6-2 or TRBV6-3 with TRBJ2-3, with D maybe TRBD2 (5 bases). Germline CDR1 and CDR2: MNHEY and SVGEGT. The ends were cut back, 2 bases at V and 4 bases at J, with 13 bases in the middle. This CDR3 spans 15 amino acids. In DNA, the CDR3 is TGTGCCAGCAGTTACGAGGGCCTCGGCGCAGATACGCAGTATTTT. Translation gives CASSYEGLGADTQYF.

This clonotype has ten or more counts. The chain links TRBV9 to TRBJ2-3, with a possible D match to TRBD1 (5 bases). Trimming cost V 5 bases and J 4 bases, with 11 bases left between them. The CDR3 contains 13 residues. CDR1 is SGDLS and CDR2 is YYNGEE in the germline V gene. This CDR3 reads CASSEGASDTQYF. The CDR3 DNA is TGTGCCAGCAGTGAAGGGGCCTCAGATACGCAGTATTTT.

Worth noting for this clonotype: A much larger clone differs from this one at a single base, so this may be a read error. The V and J genes are TRBV27 and TRBJ1-1; D not certain. V was trimmed by 10 bases and J by 5 bases, leaving 14 bases between them. In germline, CDR1 is MNHEY, CDR2 SMNVEV (reference sequence). CDR3 length: 12 residues. The CDR3 DNA reads TGTGCCACCCGTGTACGGGGAACTGAAGCTTTCTTT. It encodes CATRVRGTEAFF.

As concerns this clonotype: A read error is likely, as this CDR3 ends without the conserved phenylalanine or tryptophan. The chain has TRBV4-3 and TRBJ2-1; 14 bases are shared with TRBD2. Trimming cost V 4 bases and J 3 bases; bases outside gene matches: 2. The CDR3 has 16 residues. From germline, CDR1 is LGHNA and CDR2 YSLEER. CDR3 in DNA: TGCGCCAGCAGCCCGGGACTAGCGGGGGTCTACAATGAGCAGTTCCTC. Protein product: CASSPGLAGVYNEQFL.

The CDR3 sequence: CATSDSSIYEQYF. The CDR3 DNA reads as TGTGCCACCAGCGACAGCTCAATCTACGAGCAGTACTTC. The chain links TRBV15 to TRBJ2-7, with D possibly TRBD1 on 5 matching bases. CDR1 and CDR2 from the germline V gene are LNHNV and YYDKDF (reference sequence). Trimming cost V 5 bases and J 3 bases, with 11 bases left between them. The CDR3 runs to 13 residues. Full variable domain (remainder filled in from reference TRBV15 and TRBJ2-7): DAMVIQNPRYQVTQFGKPVTLSCSQTLNHNVMYWYQQKSSQAPKLLFHYYDKDFNNEADTPDNFQSRRPNTSFCFLDIRSPGLGDTAMYLCATSDSSIYEQYFGPGTRLTVT.

The table lists this clonotype with a few counts. The rearrangement joins TRBV27 to TRBJ2-3, with 15 nucleotides matching TRBD2. The germline V gene encodes CDR1 MNHEY and CDR2 SMNVEV (reference sequence). This CDR3 spans 17 amino acids. With 5 bases clipped from V and 4 bases from J, the junction kept 7 bases outside the gene matches. CDR3 amino acids: CASSAGGLAGGADTQYF. The DNA for the CDR3 is TGTGCCAGCAGTGCGGGGGGACTAGCGGGGGGTGCAGATACGCAGTATTTT.

This clonotype was seen a handful of times. V and J are TRBV30 and TRBJ1-3; 9 bases fit TRBD1. The CDR3 is made up of 15 amino acids. Trimming removed 2 bases from V and 0 bases from J; junction bases left unmatched: 2. CDR1 and CDR2 from the germline V gene are GTSNPN and SVGIG (reference sequence). In nucleotides, the CDR3 is TGTGCCTGGAGTAGGGGACAGGGCTCTGGAAACACCATATATTTT. Its translation: CAWSRGQGSGNTIYF.

This rearrangement joins TRBV27 to TRBJ2-3, with 7 positions matching TRBD1. CDR1 is MNHEY and CDR2 is SMNVEV in the germline V gene (reference sequence). The CDR3 has 17 residues. V was pared by 1 base and J by 6 bases, with 13 bases of the junction left unmatched. The CDR3: CASSLLTGPHGADTQYF. CDR3 DNA: TGTGCCAGCAGTTTATTGACAGGGCCGCACGGGGCGGATACGCAGTATTTT.

The chain employs TRBV30 and TRBJ1-2, with D uncertain. There are 13 residues in the CDR3. The V and J ends lost 2 bases and 6 bases respectively, with 13 bases between them. Per germline, CDR1 GTSNPN and CDR2 SVGIG (reference sequence). The CDR3 loop is CAWSRRERHGYTF. The CDR3 nucleotides read TGTGCCTGGAGTCGGAGGGAGAGACATGGCTACACCTTC.

A note on this clonotype: Just one base apart from a much larger clone, this may be a read error. Lacking the conserved final phenylalanine or tryptophan, this CDR3 likely reflects a read error. This chain's CDR3 is CASSQDRREGAYEQYY. CDR3 nucleotides: TGCGCCAGCAGCCAAGATCGGCGGGAGGGCGCTTACGAGCAGTACTAC. The chain joins TRBV4-1 to TRBJ2-7, with 9 bases that match TRBD2. The length of the CDR3 is 16 residues. V gave up 0 bases and J gave up 4 bases; unmatched junction bases: 7. The germline V gene encodes CDR1 MGHRA and CDR2 YSYEKL.

This clonotype was counted at least ten times. J is TRBJ2-7 and V is TRBV29-1, with 8 bases matching TRBD1. This CDR3 comprises 13 residues. V shed 2 bases, J shed 3 bases, and the junction held 3 bases outside the gene matches. Germline V gene sequence: CDR1 SQVTM, CDR2 ANQGSEA. The CDR3 sequence is CSVESGTGYEQYF. Written as DNA, the CDR3 is TGCAGCGTTGAATCCGGGACAGGCTACGAGCAGTACTTC.

This clonotype was recorded at least ten times. The V call is TRBV4-3, the J call TRBJ2-7; D ambiguous. This CDR3 is built from 14 residues. The germline V and J ends were trimmed by 0 bases and 0 bases, with 6 bases remaining between them. Germline CDR1 reads LGHNA; CDR2 reads YSLEER. CDR3 sequence: CASSQDTNSYEQYF. The CDR3 DNA sequence: TGCGCCAGCAGCCAAGACACCAACTCCTACGAGCAGTACTTC.

V and J are TRBV5-6 and TRBJ1-2, with 8 positions matching TRBD1. V shed 4 bases and J 5 bases; nucleotides not matched to a gene: 7. Per the germline V gene, CDR1 is SGHDT and CDR2 is YYEEEE. The CDR3 covers 14 residues. The CDR3 DNA follows: TGTGCCAGCAGCCCGATCCAGGGGGCTTATGGCTACACCTTC. The encoded protein is CASSPIQGAYGYTF.

Many counts were recorded for this clonotype. The V gene is TRBV4-1, the J gene TRBJ2-7; D uncertain. Trimming stripped 3 bases from V and 2 bases from J, with 17 bases between. Germline V gene lookup returns CDR1 MGHRA and CDR2 YSYEKL. This CDR3 is built from 16 residues. The CDR3 reads CASSQADFISAYEQYF. The CDR3 DNA reads as TGCGCCAGCAGCCAGGCCGACTTCATATCGGCCTACGAGCAGTACTTC.